This TCR beta chain was retrieved from a study of blood T cell repertoires in COVID-19. The wider study: The origin of the acute and convalescent COVID-19 samples was the United States, Italy and Spain.

Those who participated ranged in age from roughly 18 to 100 years and resided in about 24 US areas. Cohorts were determined from participant-reported clinical history. Methods used by the authors: Estimated nucleated cell counts came from reference gene primer amplification. Generated by immunoSEQ multiplex PCR, the TCRdb table keeps only in-frame clones and is missing some. The D gene and trimming were derived from the DNA, and the V and J assignments and clone size from that table. The table records around 390,000 clones, roughly 89% of them present only once. The length of the CDR3 is 12 residues. From germline, CDR1 is MDHEN and CDR2 SYDVKM. V was clipped by 1 base and J by 11 bases, with 11 bases between them.

Sequencing input: PBMCs or T cells enriched from blood (not recorded which). The chain combines TRBV28 with TRBJ1-2; no firm D call. The source of this sequence is a woman aged 50 to 65 who had recovered from COVID-19. The CDR3 DNA sequence: TGTGCCAGCAGTTTATTACTCTCGTCATACACCTTC. Protein sequence: CASSLLLSSYTF.